The clone carrying this T cell receptor (beta chain) was picked up many times. Unique molecular identifiers were incorporated when the TCRbeta library was constructed. Each CDR3 protein gets one entry after TCRdb re-called the PCR reads with MiXCR. The repertoire holds hundreds of thousands of distinct CDR3 sequences, with 9.9% as singletons. This sample was included in a study of T-cell reconstitution after alpha-beta-depleted transplantation in children. V was pared by 4 bases and J by 5 bases, with 3 bases of the junction left unmatched. CDR3 length equals 14 residues. Germline values: CDR1 SGHRS, CDR2 YFSETQ.

The specimen was PBMCs from the stem cell graft donor, collected from the stem cell graft. This chain joins TRBV5-1 and TRBJ2-5; the match to TRBD2 covers 12 bases. This sequence originates from a human donor who donated a stem cell graft to a child with SCID. CDR3 DNA sequence: TGCGCCAGCAGCCGACTAGCGGGGGTGGAGACCCAGTACTTC. Translation gives CASSRLAGVETQYF.